The source of this T cell receptor beta chain is a study of cytomegalovirus exposure and HLA in healthy donors. The study ran its PCR with 60 Vbeta and 13 Jbeta primers. Authors' methods: Counted up in a later analysis, unique TCR beta chains came to some 72 million, with around 10 million shared. This table comes from immunoSEQ multiplex PCR, and its TCRdb copy is limited to in-frame clones, with some not included. For V, J and clone size, that table is used; D and trimming come from the DNA. The sample holds around 150,000 clones, roughly 75% seen once. The study, taken as a whole, reports: A later analysis showed that HLA-associated TCR beta chains had undergone more clonal expansion than equally common others. Later on, an analysis tied approximately 17,000 TCR beta sequences to HLA alleles at 0.05 false discovery rate.

Remarks on this clone: Its antigen is undetermined.

The CDR3 loop spans 13 amino acids. The germline CDR1 and CDR2 sequences are MNHEY and SVGAGI. V gave up 4 bases and J gave up 5 bases; unmatched junction bases: 3. The sample taken for sequencing was PBMCs. J is TRBJ2-7 and V is TRBV6-5; 9 bases are a match to TRBD1. The TCR comes from a man aged 18 to 29 in good health and CMV-seronegative. CDR3 sequence reads: CASSWTGAHEQYF. The CDR3 bases are TGTGCCAGCAGTTGGACAGGGGCTCACGAGCAGTACTTC.